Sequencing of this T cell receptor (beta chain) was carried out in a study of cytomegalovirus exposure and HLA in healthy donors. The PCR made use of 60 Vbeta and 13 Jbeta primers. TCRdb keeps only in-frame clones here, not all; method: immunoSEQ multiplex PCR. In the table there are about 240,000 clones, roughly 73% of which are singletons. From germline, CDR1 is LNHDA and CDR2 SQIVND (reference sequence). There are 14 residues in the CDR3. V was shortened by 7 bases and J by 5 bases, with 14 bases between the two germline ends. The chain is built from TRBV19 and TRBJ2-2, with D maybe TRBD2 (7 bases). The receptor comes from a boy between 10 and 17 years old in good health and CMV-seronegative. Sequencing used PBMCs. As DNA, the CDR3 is TGTGCCAGTACGACTAGCCAGGGGACCGGGGAGCTGTTTTTT. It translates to CASTTSQGTGELFF.